This T cell receptor beta chain is drawn from a study of blood T cell repertoires in COVID-19 (dated by TCRdb to about 2020). For the wider study: Samples from collaborators originated in the United States, Italy and Spain and spanned both the acute and convalescent phases of COVID-19. The prospective study material was composed of cDNA or gDNA derived from T cells, B-cell-depleted T cells, or PBMCs. Nearly every sample came with metadata listing a de-identified subject ID, COVID-19 status, age in years and sex. A freely available public database, intended as a resource for researchers studying the immune response to SARS-CoV-2, is where the repertoires were released. Subjects who had been exposed to COVID-19, were actively infected with it, or had recovered from it provided the deeply sampled blood TCRbeta repertoires that made up the dataset. The samples were drawn from the first 160 participants of the ongoing ImmuneRACE study and from 1,254 subjects provided by 6 global collaborators. Where available, HLA class I and class II types were taken from metadata supplied by the sample provider and were not determined by assay-based typing.

Inclusive of the bounding cysteine and phenylalanine, the CDR3 is 15 residues long. CDR3 DNA only is kept here, 45 bases in frame from base 1. According to the germline V gene, CDR1 reads SGHDT and CDR2 reads YYEEEE. Trimming removed 2 bases from V and 2 bases from J, leaving 13 bases between the germline ends. Whole blood was collected in K2EDTA tubes by collaborating institutions according to the institutions' own protocols. For TCRbeta analysis, collaborator samples were shipped as frozen whole blood, as isolated PBMCs, or as DNA extracted from either sample type. The investigation overall reported the following: How much clinical and demographic metadata was included differed by source and by participant, and the metadata was provided uncurated.

TCRbeta CDR3 regions were amplified from genomic DNA using the immunoSEQ Assay, a bias-controlled multiplex PCR. Per the authors' processing: The number of nucleated cells in each sample was estimated from the amplification of reference gene primers within the assay. To quantify the absolute abundance of each unique TCRbeta CDR3 rearrangement, sequence reads were collapsed and filtered. Productive Simpson clonality was computed per sample as the square root of Simpson's diversity index over productive rearrangements. TCRdb took over this immuneACCESS table, retaining in-frame rearrangements with V and J assigned. Such tables are incomplete; in checked studies, under half of the missing clones stem from an unresolved V gene, and the remainder is unexplained. V and J calls and clone size come straight from that table; D and trimming were deduced from the DNA. The sample table holds some 98,000 clones, of which approximately 82% were seen once. Together, the top ten hold about 9.4% of the sample.

Details on this clone: Its specific antigen is unknown. No base quality values were provided; no much bigger clone lies one nucleotide off.

The receptor's source is a man aged 65-85 years with acute or convalescent COVID-19. What was sequenced was peripheral blood. In this chain, TRBV5-6 is recombined with TRBJ1-2, with the D gene uncertain. The DNA sequence is TGTGCCAGCAGCTTAGCAGGCTCTTTAAACTATGGCTACACCTTC. It translates to CASSLAGSLNYGYTF.